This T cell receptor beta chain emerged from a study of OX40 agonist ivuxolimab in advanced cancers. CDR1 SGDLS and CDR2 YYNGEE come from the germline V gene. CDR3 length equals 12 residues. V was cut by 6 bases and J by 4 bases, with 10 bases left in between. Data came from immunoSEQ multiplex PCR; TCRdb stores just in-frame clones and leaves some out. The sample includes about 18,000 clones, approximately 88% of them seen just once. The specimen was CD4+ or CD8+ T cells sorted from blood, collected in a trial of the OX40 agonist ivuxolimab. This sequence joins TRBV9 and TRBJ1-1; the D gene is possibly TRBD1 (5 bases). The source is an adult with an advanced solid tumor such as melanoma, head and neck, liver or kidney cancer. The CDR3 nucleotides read TGTGCCAGCATTTCAGGGCCCACTGAAGCTTTCTTT. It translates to CASISGPTEAFF. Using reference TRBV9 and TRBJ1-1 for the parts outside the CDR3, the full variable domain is DSGVTQTPKHLITATGQRVTLRCSPRSGDLSVYWYQQSLDQGLQFLIQYYNGEERAKGNILERFSAQQFPDLHSELNLSSLELGDSALYFCASISGPTEAFFGQGTRLTVV.